The 9 T cell receptor beta chains below all came from one sample that was sequenced in a study of blood T cell repertoires in COVID-19. Some clones are missing from TCRdb's copy, which holds only in-frame ones; the method was immunoSEQ multiplex PCR. The sample gives 200,000 to 250,000 clones, about 85% of which show up once; less than 14% is in the top ten. The source material was PBMCs or T cells enriched from blood (not recorded which). These receptors all come from a man between 25 and 39 years old who had recovered from COVID-19.

The CDR3 sequence: CASSPRRTDIMNTEAFF. The DNA for the CDR3 is TGCGCCAGCAGCCCCCGGAGGACGGATATCATGAACACTGAAGCTTTCTTT. This chain joins TRBV5-1 and TRBJ1-1; D call uncertain. V lost 4 bases and J lost 0, with 19 bases in between. This CDR3 spans 17 amino acids. Germline values: CDR1 SGHRS, CDR2 YFSETQ.

The chain has TRBV14 and TRBJ2-7, with 7 nucleotides matching TRBD2. The CDR3 runs to 15 residues. Trimming took 2 bases from V and 0 from J; bases not matched to a gene: 4. In germline, CDR1 is SGHDN, CDR2 FVKESK. In nucleotides, the CDR3 is TGTGCCAGCAGCCAAAGAGCGGGGTACTCCTACGAGCAGTACTTC. Translated, it gives CASSQRAGYSYEQYF.

The chain has TRBV15 and TRBJ1-5; 7 bases agree with TRBD1. The CDR3 sequence is 13 residues long. V shed 4 bases and J 6 bases; nucleotides not matched to a gene: 3. The germline gives CDR1 LNHNV, CDR2 YYDKDF (reference sequence). The CDR3 spells CATSKDRAQPQHF. The DNA for the CDR3 is TGTGCCACCAGCAAAGACAGGGCTCAGCCCCAGCATTTT.

The chain uses TRBV5-1 and TRBJ2-3; TRBD2 aligns across 7 bases. This CDR3 comprises 14 residues. Looked up from germline, CDR1 is SGHRS and CDR2 is YFSETQ. With V trimmed by 0 bases and J by 5 bases, 3 bases remained unmatched. CDR3 in amino acids: CASSLVSSGDTQYF. The DNA for the CDR3 is TGCGCCAGCAGCTTGGTGTCTAGCGGAGATACGCAGTATTTT. Full variable domain (rest looked up from reference TRBV5-1 and TRBJ2-3): KAGVTQTPRYLIKTRGQQVTLSCSPISGHRSVSWYQQTPGQGLQFLFEYFSETQRNKGNFPGRFSGRQFSNSRSEMNVSTLELGDSALYLCASSLVSSGDTQYFGPGTRLTVL.

CDR3 sequence reads: CASSLRRIEPGTQYF. CDR3 DNA sequence: TGTGCCAGCAGCTTGAGGCGCATTGAGCCGGGTACGCAGTATTTT. The chain uses TRBV7-8 and TRBJ2-3; D is uncertain. The germline V gene has CDR1 SGHVS and CDR2 FQNEAQ. V lost 3 bases to trimming and J lost 8 bases, with 18 bases between them. The CDR3 is made up of 15 amino acids.

V and J are TRBV11-2 and TRBJ2-2; D is possibly TRBD2 (6 bases). The V end lost 5 bases, the J end lost 5 bases, and 21 bases lay between the germline ends. Germline V gives CDR1 SGHAT, CDR2 FQNNGV. The length of the CDR3 is 17 residues. CDR3 region: CASSRLPGTSGTGELFF. CDR3 in DNA: TGTGCCAGCAGCCGATTGCCGGGAACGAGCGGGACCGGGGAGCTGTTTTTT. The full variable domain, with the rest looked up from reference TRBV11-2 and TRBJ2-2, is EAGVAQSPRYKIIEKRQSVAFWCNPISGHATLYWYQQILGQGPKLLIQFQNNGVVDDSQLPKDRFSAERLKGVDSTLKIQPAKLEDSAVYLCASSRLPGTSGTGELFFGEGSRLTVL.

The V and J genes are TRBV4-1 and TRBJ2-7; 7 bases line up with TRBD1. The CDR3 length is 17 residues. CDR1 and CDR2 from the germline V gene are MGHRA and YSYEKL. V shed 4 bases, J shed 2 bases, and the junction held 14 bases outside the gene matches. For the CDR3, the DNA is TGCGCCAGCAGCCCCTTCTCGGAGGTCGGGACAGCCTACGAGCAGTACTTC. Its translation is CASSPFSEVGTAYEQYF.

The gene calls are TRBV24-1 and TRBJ2-2, with D perhaps matching TRBD2 (7 bases). V was cut by 3 bases and J by 5 bases, with 12 bases left in between. The CDR3 length is 15 residues. Germline V lookup: CDR1 KGHDR, CDR2 SFDVKD. DNA for the CDR3: TGTGCCACCAGTGATACAGGGAGGGGAACCGGGGAGCTGTTTTTT. It encodes CATSDTGRGTGELFF.

The chain joins TRBV6-5 to TRBJ2-1; 9 bases match TRBD2. The J segment lost 2 bases and the V segment lost 7 bases, leaving 0 bases of the junction unmatched. Germline lookup yields CDR1 MNHEY and CDR2 SVGAGI. The CDR3 consists of 13 residues. CDR3 region: CASTSGTYNEQFF. The DNA for the CDR3 is TGTGCCAGCACTAGCGGGACCTACAATGAGCAGTTCTTC.